One T cell receptor beta chain is described in this entry. The V end was cut by 3 bases, the J end by 0 bases, with 8 bases between. Germline V gives CDR1 MGHDK, CDR2 SYGVNS. This CDR3 region has 14 residues. This specimen comes from a study of blood T cell repertoires in COVID-19. Turning to the study itself: Donors in the United States, Italy and Spain gave samples during acute or convalescent COVID-19.

TCRdb's copy holds only in-frame clones and misses some; the assay was immunoSEQ multiplex PCR. The sample shows 97,000 or so clones, roughly 86% of them seen only once. This chain connects TRBV25-1 to TRBJ1-1; unclear D gene. This TCR was recovered from a man over 45 with active or convalescent COVID-19. Sequencing was done on a sample of peripheral blood. The CDR3 loop is CASSESLMNTEAFF. CDR3 bases: TGTGCCAGCAGTGAGAGTCTCATGAACACTGAAGCTTTCTTT.